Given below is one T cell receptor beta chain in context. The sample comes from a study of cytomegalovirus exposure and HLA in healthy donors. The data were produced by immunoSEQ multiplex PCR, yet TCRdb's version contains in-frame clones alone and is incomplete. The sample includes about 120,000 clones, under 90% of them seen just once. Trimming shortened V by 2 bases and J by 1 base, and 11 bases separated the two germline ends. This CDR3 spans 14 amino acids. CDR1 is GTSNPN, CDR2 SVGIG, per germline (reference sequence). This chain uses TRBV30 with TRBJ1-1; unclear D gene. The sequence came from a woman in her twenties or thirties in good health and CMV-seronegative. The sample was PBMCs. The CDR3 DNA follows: TGTGCCTGGAGTCCTCTTGCCAGGAACACTGAAGCTTTCTTT. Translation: CAWSPLARNTEAFF.